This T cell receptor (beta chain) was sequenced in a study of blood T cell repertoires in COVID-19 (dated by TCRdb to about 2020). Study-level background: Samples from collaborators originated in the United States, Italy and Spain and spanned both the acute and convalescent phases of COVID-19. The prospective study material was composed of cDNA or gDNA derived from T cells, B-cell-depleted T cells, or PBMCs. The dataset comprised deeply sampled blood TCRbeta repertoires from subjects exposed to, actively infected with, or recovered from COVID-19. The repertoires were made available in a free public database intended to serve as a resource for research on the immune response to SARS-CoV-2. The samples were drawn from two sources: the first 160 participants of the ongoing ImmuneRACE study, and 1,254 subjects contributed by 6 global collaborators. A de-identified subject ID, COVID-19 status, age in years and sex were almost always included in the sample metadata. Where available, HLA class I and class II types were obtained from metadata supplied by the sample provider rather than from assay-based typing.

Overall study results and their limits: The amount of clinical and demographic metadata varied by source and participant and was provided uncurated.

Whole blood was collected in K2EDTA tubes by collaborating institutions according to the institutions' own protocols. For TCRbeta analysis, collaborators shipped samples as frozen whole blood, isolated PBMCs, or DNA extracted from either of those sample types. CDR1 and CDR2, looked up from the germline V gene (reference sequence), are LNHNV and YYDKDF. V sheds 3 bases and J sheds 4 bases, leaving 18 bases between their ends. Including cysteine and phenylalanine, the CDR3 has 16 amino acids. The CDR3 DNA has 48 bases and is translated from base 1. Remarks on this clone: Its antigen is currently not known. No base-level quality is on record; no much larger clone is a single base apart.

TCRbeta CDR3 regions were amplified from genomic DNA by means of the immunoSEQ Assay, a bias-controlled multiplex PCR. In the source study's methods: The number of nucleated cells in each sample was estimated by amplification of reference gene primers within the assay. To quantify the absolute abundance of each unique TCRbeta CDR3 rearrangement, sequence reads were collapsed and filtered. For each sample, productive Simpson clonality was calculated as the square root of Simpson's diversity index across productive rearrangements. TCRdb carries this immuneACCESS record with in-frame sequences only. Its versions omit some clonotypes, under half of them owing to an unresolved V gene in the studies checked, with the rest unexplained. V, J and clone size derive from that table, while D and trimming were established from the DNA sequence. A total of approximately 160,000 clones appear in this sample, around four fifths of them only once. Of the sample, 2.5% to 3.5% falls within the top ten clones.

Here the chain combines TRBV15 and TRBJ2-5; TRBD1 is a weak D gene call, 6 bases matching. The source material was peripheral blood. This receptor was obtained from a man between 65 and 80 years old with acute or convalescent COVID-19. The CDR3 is CATSSDNRVRSETQYF. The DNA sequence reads TGTGCCACCAGCAGTGACAACAGGGTACGGTCAGAGACCCAGTACTTC.